Listed here are 22 T cell receptor beta chains from one sample, sequenced in a study of blood T cells in healthy people across ages. With a J-beta primer mix and a sample-barcoded 5' primer, a second PCR ran roughly 6 to 12 cycles. TCRdb itself ran the 5' RACE reads through MiXCR, one entry per CDR3 protein. Here the sample spans some 700,000 distinct CDR3 sequences, 22% being singletons. Material for sequencing was blood. Receptors were obtained from a man aged 70 or older in good health.

The table lists this clonotype with a few counts. The rearrangement links TRBV20-1 to TRBJ1-5; no clear D gene. Germline V gene data show CDR1 as DFQATT and CDR2 as SNEGSKA (reference sequence). Trimming took 3 bases from V and 2 from J, leaving 11 bases between them. The CDR3 totals 14 residues. The CDR3 sequence: CSAREPRGNQPQHF. The CDR3 nucleotides read TGCAGTGCTAGGGAGCCTCGAGGCAATCAGCCCCAGCATTTT.

The table lists this clonotype with many counts. The rearrangement joins TRBV30 to TRBJ1-1; perhaps TRBD1 as D (6 bases). Germline assignment: CDR1 GTSNPN and CDR2 SVGIG (reference sequence). The CDR3 loop spans 14 amino acids. V lost 3 bases, J lost 3 bases, and 14 bases lay in between. CDR3: CAWSAGQFYTEAFF. In DNA form, the CDR3 reads TGTGCCTGGAGCGCCGGACAGTTTTACACTGAAGCTTTCTTT. Drawing the rest from reference TRBV30 and TRBJ1-1, the complete variable domain is SQTIHQWPATLVQPVGSPLSLECTVEGTSNPNLYWYRQAAGRGLQLLFYSVGIGQISSEVPQNLSASRPQDRQFILSSKKLLLSDSGFYLCAWSAGQFYTEAFFGQGTRLTVV.

V gene TRBV27 combines with J gene TRBJ2-4, with a weak D call TRBD1 (6 bases). V was cut by 0 bases and J by 6 bases, with 12 bases left in between. The CDR3 spans 15 residues. CDR1 and CDR2 from the germline V gene are MNHEY and SMNVEV (reference sequence). The CDR3 spells CASSLSDRIRNIQYF. DNA of the CDR3: TGTGCCAGCAGTTTATCCGACAGGATCCGAAACATTCAGTACTTC.

The chain carries TRBV6-5 and TRBJ2-5, with 7 bases matching TRBD1. TRBJ2-1 matches the DNA end more closely, so the J call is doubtful. Germline CDR1 is MNHEY and CDR2 is SVGAGI. The CDR3 extends over 16 amino acids. The CDR3 is CASSPATGYRYNEQFF. Written as DNA, the CDR3 is TGTGCCAGCAGTCCCGCGACAGGGTATAGGTACAATGAGCAGTTCTTC.

The chain couples TRBV27 to TRBJ2-7; D possibly corresponds to TRBD2 (5 bases). Between the trimmed V and J ends, which lost 0 bases and 2 bases, there was a span of 11 bases. Germline V gene data show CDR1 as MNHEY and CDR2 as SMNVEV (reference sequence). The CDR3 totals 15 residues. DNA for the CDR3: TGTGCCAGCAGTTTATCGCCACTAGGGACCTACGAGCAGTACTTC. Translating gives CASSLSPLGTYEQYF.

The chain combines TRBV6-1 with TRBJ2-3; 14 bases match TRBD2. Germline trimming cut 5 bases from V and 6 bases from J; bases unmatched to any gene: 7. The CDR3 sequence is 16 residues long. Germline CDR1 MNHNS, CDR2 SASEGT. CDR3 nucleotide sequence: TGTGCCAGCAGTCCTGGACTAGCGGGGGGAATGGATACGCAGTATTTT. This encodes CASSPGLAGGMDTQYF.

At least ten counts were recorded for this clonotype. V usage is TRBV12-3 or TRBV12-4 and J usage is TRBJ2-1, with unresolved D. The CDR3 has 11 residues. V lost 5 bases and J lost 6, with 5 bases in between. CDR3 in DNA: TGTGCCAGCAGTGGCCCCAATGAGCAGTTCTTC. Protein sequence: CASSGPNEQFF.

Only a few counts were recorded for this clonotype. The junction differs from germline at one of its ends, possibly a read error. This chain connects TRBV29-1 to TRBJ2-2; 10 bases match TRBD2. CDR1 SQVTM and CDR2 ANQGSEA come from the germline V gene. This CDR3 contains 14 residues. The CDR3 DNA reads TGCAGCGTTGGAACTAGCGGGACTACCGGGGAGCCGTTTTTT. This encodes CSVGTSGTTGEPFF.

V and J are TRBV29-1 and TRBJ2-5, with TRBD2 as a possible D gene (6 bases). The assigned J gene may be wrong: the sequence end matches TRBJ2-1 better. The CDR3 is 14 residues long. The germline gives CDR1 SQVTM, CDR2 ANQGSEA. The CDR3 DNA reads TGCAGCGTTCCCGGGGCAGGGAGGTTCAATGAGCAGTTCTTC. As protein: CSVPGAGRFNEQFF.

This clonotype was seen at least ten times. This chain connects TRBV12-3 or TRBV12-4 to TRBJ1-5, with 7 bases that match TRBD1. V lost 5 bases to trimming and J lost 5 bases; unmatched junction nucleotides: 3. The CDR3 contains 13 residues. The CDR3 sequence is CASSTTGYQPQHF. The DNA of the CDR3 is TGTGCCAGCAGTACGACAGGGTATCAGCCCCAGCATTTT.

The chain recombines TRBV18 with TRBJ2-5; maybe TRBD2 (5 bases). The CDR3 covers 14 residues. CDR1 is KGHSH and CDR2 is LQKENI in the germline V gene. The ends were cut back, 3 bases at V and 2 bases at J, with 10 bases in the middle. CDR3 amino acids: CASSPSGLQETQYF. CDR3 nucleotides: TGTGCCAGCTCACCGTCGGGGTTACAAGAGACCCAGTACTTC.

This clonotype was counted a few times. The rearrangement uses TRBV11-2 and TRBJ1-5; TRBD1 matches 10 bases. The CDR3 is made up of 16 amino acids. With V trimmed by 3 bases and J by 6 bases, 8 bases remained unmatched. CDR1 and CDR2 (germline): SGHAT, FQNNGV. The DNA for the CDR3 is TGTGCCAGCAGCTTCCGGGACAGGGGAAGTATTCAGCCCCAGCATTTT. This encodes CASSFRDRGSIQPQHF.

This clonotype was detected a few times. V is TRBV12-3 or TRBV12-4 and J is TRBJ2-3; the match to TRBD2 covers 13 bases. The CDR3 consists of 16 residues. The V segment lost 5 bases and the J segment 7 bases; nucleotides outside the gene matches: 9. The DNA for the CDR3 is TGTGCCAGCAGTCGACGGACTAGCGGGAGTGGGTATACGCAGTATTTT. Protein: CASSRRTSGSGYTQYF.

This chain uses TRBV3-1 with TRBJ2-5; 8 bases match TRBD2. Looked up from germline, CDR1 is LGHDT and CDR2 is YNNKEL (reference sequence). V lost 4 bases to trimming and J lost 5 bases; unmatched junction nucleotides: 6. This CDR3 contains 14 residues. The chain's CDR3 is CASSPSGSGETQYF. The CDR3 nucleotides are TGTGCCAGCAGCCCCAGCGGGAGTGGTGAGACCCAGTACTTC.

The chain carries TRBV3-1 and TRBJ2-5; 11 nucleotides match TRBD2. TRBJ2-7 matches the DNA end more closely, so the J call is doubtful. The CDR3 has 18 amino acids. CDR1 and CDR2 from the germline V gene are LGHDT and YNNKEL (reference sequence). CDR3 sequence: CASSQDYPGTSGSYEQYF. The CDR3 nucleotides are TGTGCCAGCAGCCAAGATTATCCTGGTACTAGCGGGAGTTACGAGCAGTACTTC.

This rearrangement joins TRBV3-1 to TRBJ2-3, with 7 bases fitting TRBD1. V was clipped by 3 bases and J by 8 bases; unmatched bases: 11. CDR1 LGHDT and CDR2 YNNKEL come from the germline V gene (reference sequence). This CDR3 comprises 15 residues. The DNA of the CDR3 is TGTGCCAGCAGCCAGACAGGGACAAGAGGTGGTACGCAGTATTTT. It yields the protein CASSQTGTRGGTQYF.

This clonotype has just a few counts. The chain is built from TRBV29-1 and TRBJ1-1, with D maybe TRBD1 (5 bases). Germline CDR1 and CDR2: SQVTM and ANQGSEA. V was pared by 4 bases and J by 3 bases, with 12 bases between. This CDR3 is built from 13 residues. This CDR3 is CSVVQGRDTEAFF. As DNA, the CDR3 is TGCAGCGTTGTTCAGGGCAGGGACACTGAAGCTTTCTTT.

This clonotype appeared many times. This chain links TRBV12-3 or TRBV12-4 with TRBJ1-3, with D possibly TRBD1 on 6 matching bases. This CDR3 region has 14 residues. Trimming removed 6 bases from V and 4 bases from J, with 13 bases in between. CDR3 sequence reads: CASSRRGGGNTIYF. The CDR3 nucleotides read TGTGCCAGCAGCCGCAGGGGAGGGGGAAACACCATATATTTT.

The gene calls are TRBV20-1 and TRBJ2-1; D gene uncertain. The CDR3 length is 11 residues. Germline CDR1 reads DFQATT; CDR2 reads SNEGSKA (reference sequence). Deletions cut 0 bases from V and 7 bases from J, with 4 bases between. The DNA for the CDR3 is TGCAGTGCTAGAGATCGGAATGAGCAGTTCTTC. Its translation is CSARDRNEQFF.

The J gene is TRBJ1-5, the V gene TRBV6-6, with no clear D. The germline gives CDR1 MNHNY, CDR2 SVGAGI (reference sequence). Trimming took 0 bases from V and 7 from J, leaving 13 bases between them. This CDR3 comprises 15 residues. CDR3 DNA: TGTGCCAGCAGTTACTCCGTGGGGAGAAGGCAGCCCCAGCATTTT. Protein sequence: CASSYSVGRRQPQHF.

At least ten counts were recorded for this clonotype. This chain joins TRBV5-1 and TRBJ2-5; D might be TRBD2 (6 bases). Germline CDR1 SGHRS, CDR2 YFSETQ. The CDR3 length is 14 residues. V lost 3 bases and J lost 2, with 11 bases in between. In DNA, the CDR3 is TGCGCCAGCAGCTCGACTAGTGTACAAGAGACCCAGTACTTC. Translating gives CASSSTSVQETQYF. Looking up the rest from reference TRBV5-1 and TRBJ2-5 gives the full variable domain: KAGVTQTPRYLIKTRGQQVTLSCSPISGHRSVSWYQQTPGQGLQFLFEYFSETQRNKGNFPGRFSGRQFSNSRSEMNVSTLELGDSALYLCASSSTSVQETQYFGPGTRLLVL.

This clonotype was recorded many times. As DNA, the CDR3 is TGTGCCAGCAGCCTATCCCGGCGGGGCAATGAGCAGTTCTTC. Translation: CASSLSRRGNEQFF. The V gene is TRBV7-2, the J gene TRBJ2-1; tentative D call: TRBD2 (6 bases). V was clipped by 5 bases and J by 6 bases, with 14 bases between them. From germline, CDR1 is SGHTA and CDR2 FQGNSA. The CDR3 spans 14 residues.